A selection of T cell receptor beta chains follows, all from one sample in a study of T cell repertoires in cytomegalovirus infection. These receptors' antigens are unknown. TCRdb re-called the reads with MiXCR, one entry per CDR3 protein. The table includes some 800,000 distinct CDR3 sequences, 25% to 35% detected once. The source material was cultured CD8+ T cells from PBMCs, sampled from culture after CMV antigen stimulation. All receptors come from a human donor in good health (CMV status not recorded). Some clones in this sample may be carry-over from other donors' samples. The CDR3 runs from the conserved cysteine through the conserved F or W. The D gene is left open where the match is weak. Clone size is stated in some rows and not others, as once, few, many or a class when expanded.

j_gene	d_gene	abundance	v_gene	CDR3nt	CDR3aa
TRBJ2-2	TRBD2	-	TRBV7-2	TGTGCCAGCAGCCCCCGGGTAGCGGGGCCCACCGGGGAGCTGTTTTTT	CASSPRVAGPTGELFF
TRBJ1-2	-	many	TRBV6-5	TGTGCCAGCAGTTACCTCCAGGGGTCCTATGGCTACACCTTC	CASSYLQGSYGYTF
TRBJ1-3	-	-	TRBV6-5	TGTGCCAGCAGCGCGGGGGGAGTGAAAGGTGGAAACACCATATATTTT	CASSAGGVKGGNTIYF
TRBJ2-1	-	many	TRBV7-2	TGTGCCAGCAGAACTCTCCCACAGGACCTCGATTACAATGAGCAGTTCTTC	CASRTLPQDLDYNEQFF
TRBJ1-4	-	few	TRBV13	TGTGCCAGCAGCTACGGTGGTCTTAATGAAAAACTGTTTTTT	CASSYGGLNEKLFF
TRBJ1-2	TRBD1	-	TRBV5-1	TGCGCCAGCAGAACGGGACAGGACTATGGCTACACCTTC	CASRTGQDYGYTF
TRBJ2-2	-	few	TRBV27	TGTGCCAGCAGTTTGGTGGGGGCGGACACCGGGGAGCTGTTTTTT	CASSLVGADTGELFF
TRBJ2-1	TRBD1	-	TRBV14	TGTGCCAGCAGCCATTTTGACCGGGACAGGGGCCACAATGAGCAGTTCTTC	CASSHFDRDRGHNEQFF
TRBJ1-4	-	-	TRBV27	TGTGCCAGCAGTTCCCCGACAGATCCGAACGAAAAACTGTTTTTT	CASSSPTDPNEKLFF
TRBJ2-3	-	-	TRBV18	TGTGCCAGCTCACCAACGACAGTTAGCACAGATACGCAGTATTTT	CASSPTTVSTDTQYF
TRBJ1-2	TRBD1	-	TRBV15	TGTGCCACCAGCACCGGACAGGTCGCCTATGGCTACACCTTC	CATSTGQVAYGYTF
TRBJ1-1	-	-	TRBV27	TGTGCCAGCAGTTTATCCCGTCGAGGGGCTAACACTGAAGCTTTCTTT	CASSLSRRGANTEAFF
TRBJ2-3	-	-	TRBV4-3	TGCGCCAGCAGCCAAGATACGGGACATGCAACAGATACGCAGTATTTT	CASSQDTGHATDTQYF
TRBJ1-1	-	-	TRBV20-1	TGCAGTGCGACAAACTGGGGGGCCACTGAAGCTTTCTTT	CSATNWGATEAFF
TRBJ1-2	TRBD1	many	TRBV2	TGTGCCAGCAGTGAAATGGGACAGACTACCAGCGGCTACACCTTC	CASSEMGQTTSGYTF